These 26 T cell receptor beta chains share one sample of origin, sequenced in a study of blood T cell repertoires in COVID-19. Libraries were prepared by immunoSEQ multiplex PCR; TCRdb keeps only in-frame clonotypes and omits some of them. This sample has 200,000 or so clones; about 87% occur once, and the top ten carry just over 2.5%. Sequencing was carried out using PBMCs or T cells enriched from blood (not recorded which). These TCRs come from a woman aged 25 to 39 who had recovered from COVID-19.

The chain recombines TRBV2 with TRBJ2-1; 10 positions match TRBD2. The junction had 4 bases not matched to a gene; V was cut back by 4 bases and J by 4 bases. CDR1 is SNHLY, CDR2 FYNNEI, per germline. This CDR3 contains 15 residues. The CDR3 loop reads CASSALAGAYNEQFF. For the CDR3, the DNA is TGTGCCAGCAGTGCTCTAGCGGGGGCTTACAATGAGCAGTTCTTC.

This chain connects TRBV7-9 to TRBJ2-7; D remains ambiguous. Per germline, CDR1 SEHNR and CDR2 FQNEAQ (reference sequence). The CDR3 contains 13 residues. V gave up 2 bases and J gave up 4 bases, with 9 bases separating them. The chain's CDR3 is CASSLPQKYEQYF. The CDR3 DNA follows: TGTGCCAGCAGCTTACCCCAGAAATACGAGCAGTACTTC.

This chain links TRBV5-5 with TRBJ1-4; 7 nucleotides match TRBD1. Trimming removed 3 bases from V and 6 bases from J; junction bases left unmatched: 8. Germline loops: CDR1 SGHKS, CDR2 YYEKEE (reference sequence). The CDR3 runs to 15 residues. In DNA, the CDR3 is TGTGCCAGCAGCTACCGACAGGGAGACCATGAAAAACTGTTTTTT. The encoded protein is CASSYRQGDHEKLFF.

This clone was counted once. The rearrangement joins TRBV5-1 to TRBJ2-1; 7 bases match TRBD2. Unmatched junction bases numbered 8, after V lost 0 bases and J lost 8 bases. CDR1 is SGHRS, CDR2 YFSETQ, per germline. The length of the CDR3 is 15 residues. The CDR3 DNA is TGCGCCAGCAGCTTGGAGACTAGCTCAACGGATGAGCAGTTCTTC. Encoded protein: CASSLETSSTDEQFF.

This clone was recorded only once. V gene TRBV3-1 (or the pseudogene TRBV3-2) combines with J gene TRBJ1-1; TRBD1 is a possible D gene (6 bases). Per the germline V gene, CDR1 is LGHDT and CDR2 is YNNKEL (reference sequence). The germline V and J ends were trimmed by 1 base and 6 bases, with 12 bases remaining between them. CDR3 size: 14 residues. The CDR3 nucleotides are TGTGCCAGCAGCCAAGGGGGAGCAGGGGCTGAAGCTTTCTTT. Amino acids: CASSQGGAGAEAFF.

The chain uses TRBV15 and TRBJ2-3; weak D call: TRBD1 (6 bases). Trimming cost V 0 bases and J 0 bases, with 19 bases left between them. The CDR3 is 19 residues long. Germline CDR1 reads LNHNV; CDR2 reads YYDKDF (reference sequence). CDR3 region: CATSRDLWDTYTSTDTQYF. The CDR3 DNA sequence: TGTGCCACCAGCAGAGATTTGTGGGACACATACACGAGCACAGATACGCAGTATTTT.

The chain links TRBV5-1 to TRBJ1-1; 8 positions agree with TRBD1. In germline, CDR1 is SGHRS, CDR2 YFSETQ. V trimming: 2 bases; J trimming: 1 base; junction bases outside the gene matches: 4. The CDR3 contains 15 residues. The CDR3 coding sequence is TGCGCCAGCAGCTTAATGACAGGGGCGAACACTGAAGCTTTCTTT. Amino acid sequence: CASSLMTGANTEAFF.

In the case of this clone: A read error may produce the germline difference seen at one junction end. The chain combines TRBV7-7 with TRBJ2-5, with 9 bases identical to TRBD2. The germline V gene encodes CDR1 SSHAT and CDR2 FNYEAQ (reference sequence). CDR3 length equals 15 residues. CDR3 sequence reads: CASSLGGGARETQYF. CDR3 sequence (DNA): TGTGCTAGCAGCTTAGGCGGGGGGGCCCGGGAGACCCAGTACTTC.

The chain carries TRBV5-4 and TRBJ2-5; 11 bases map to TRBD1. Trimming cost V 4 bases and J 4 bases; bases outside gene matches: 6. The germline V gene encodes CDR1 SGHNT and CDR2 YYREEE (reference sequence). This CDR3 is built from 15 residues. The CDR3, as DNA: TGTGCCAGCAGCCGTCCGGGACAGGGGGGAGAGACCCAGTACTTC. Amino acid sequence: CASSRPGQGGETQYF.

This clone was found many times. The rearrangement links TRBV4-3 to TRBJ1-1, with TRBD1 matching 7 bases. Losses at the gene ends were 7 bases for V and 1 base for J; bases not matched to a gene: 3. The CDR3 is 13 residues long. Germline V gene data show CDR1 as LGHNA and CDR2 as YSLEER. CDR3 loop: CASNRQGNTEAFF. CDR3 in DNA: TGCGCCAGCAACCGACAGGGGAACACTGAAGCTTTCTTT.

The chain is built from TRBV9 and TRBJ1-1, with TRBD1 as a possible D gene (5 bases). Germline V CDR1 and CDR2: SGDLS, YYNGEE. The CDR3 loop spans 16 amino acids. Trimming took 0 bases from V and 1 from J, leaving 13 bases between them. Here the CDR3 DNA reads TGTGCCAGCAGCGTAGTTGCGGGGGTCGGGAACACTGAAGCTTTCTTT. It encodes CASSVVAGVGNTEAFF.

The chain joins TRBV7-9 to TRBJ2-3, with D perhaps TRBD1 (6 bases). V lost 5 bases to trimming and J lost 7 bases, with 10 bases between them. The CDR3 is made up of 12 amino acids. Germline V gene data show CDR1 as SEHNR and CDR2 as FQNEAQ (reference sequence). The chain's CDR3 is CASSATGYTQYF. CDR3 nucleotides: TGTGCCAGCAGCGCAACAGGGTATACGCAGTATTTT.

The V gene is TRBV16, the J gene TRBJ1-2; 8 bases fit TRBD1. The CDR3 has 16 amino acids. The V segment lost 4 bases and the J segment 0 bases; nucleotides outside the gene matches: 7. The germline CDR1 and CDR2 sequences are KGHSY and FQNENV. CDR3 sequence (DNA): TGTGCCAGCAGCCCGCAGAAGACAGGGGCTAACTATGGCTACACCTTC. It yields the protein CASSPQKTGANYGYTF. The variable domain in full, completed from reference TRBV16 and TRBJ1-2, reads GEEVAQTPKHLVRGEGQKAKLYCAPIKGHSYVFWYQQVLKNEFKFLISFQNENVFDETGMPKERFSAKCLPNSPCSLEIQATKLEDSAVYFCASSPQKTGANYGYTFGSGTRLTVV.

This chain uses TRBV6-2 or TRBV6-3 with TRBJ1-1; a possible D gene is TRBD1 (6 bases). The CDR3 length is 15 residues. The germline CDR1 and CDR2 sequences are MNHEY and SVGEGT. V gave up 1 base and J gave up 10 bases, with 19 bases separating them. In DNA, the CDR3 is TGTGCCAGCAGTTACTGGCCCCCCAGGGGCTGGGGAGCTTTCTTT. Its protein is CASSYWPPRGWGAFF.

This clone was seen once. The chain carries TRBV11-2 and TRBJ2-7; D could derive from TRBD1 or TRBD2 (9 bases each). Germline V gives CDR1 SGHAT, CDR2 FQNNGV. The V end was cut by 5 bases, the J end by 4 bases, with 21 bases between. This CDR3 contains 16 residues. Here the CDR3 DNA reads TGTGCCAGCAGCCTAGCGGGGACAGGGATAGATTACGAGCAGTACTTC. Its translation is CASSLAGTGIDYEQYF. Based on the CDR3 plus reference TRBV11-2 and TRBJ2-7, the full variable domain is EAGVAQSPRYKIIEKRQSVAFWCNPISGHATLYWYQQILGQGPKLLIQFQNNGVVDDSQLPKDRFSAERLKGVDSTLKIQPAKLEDSAVYLCASSLAGTGIDYEQYFGPGTRLTVT.

CDR3 DNA: TGTGCCAGCAGCCAAGGGCGGGACAGGGCGACAGATACGCAGTATTTT. Translating gives CASSQGRDRATDTQYF. The chain links TRBV4-2 to TRBJ2-3; 9 nucleotides line up with TRBD1. CDR1 is LGHNA and CDR2 is YNFKEQ in the germline V gene. The CDR3 contains 16 residues. J was trimmed by 3 bases and V by 1 base; bases with no gene match: 5.

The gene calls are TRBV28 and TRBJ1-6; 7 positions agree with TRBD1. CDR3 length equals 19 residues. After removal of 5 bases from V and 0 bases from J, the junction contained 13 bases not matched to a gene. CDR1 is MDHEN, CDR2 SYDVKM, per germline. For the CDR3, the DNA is TGTGCCAGCAGTCCGACAGGGTTTGACCGAAGCTCCTATAATTCACCCCTCCACTTT. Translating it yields CASSPTGFDRSSYNSPLHF. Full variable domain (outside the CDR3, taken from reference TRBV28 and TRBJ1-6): DVKVTQSSRYLVKRTGEKVFLECVQDMDHENMFWYRQDPGLGLRLIYFSYDVKMKEKGDIPEGYSVSREKKERFSLILESASTNQTSMYLCASSPTGFDRSSYNSPLHFGNGTRLTVT.

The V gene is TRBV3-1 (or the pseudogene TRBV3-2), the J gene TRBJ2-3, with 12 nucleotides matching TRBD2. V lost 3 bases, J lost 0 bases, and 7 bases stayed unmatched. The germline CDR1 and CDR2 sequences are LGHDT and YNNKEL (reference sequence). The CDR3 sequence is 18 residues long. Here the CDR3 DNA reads TGTGCCAGCAGCCAGGCTAGCGGGGGGGTAACTAGCACAGATACGCAGTATTTT. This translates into CASSQASGGVTSTDTQYF.

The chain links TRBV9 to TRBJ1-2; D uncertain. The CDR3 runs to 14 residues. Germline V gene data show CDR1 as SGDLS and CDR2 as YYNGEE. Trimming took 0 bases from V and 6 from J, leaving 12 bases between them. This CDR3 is CASSVGSLRDGYTF. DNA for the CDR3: TGTGCCAGCAGCGTAGGTTCTCTACGGGATGGCTACACCTTC.

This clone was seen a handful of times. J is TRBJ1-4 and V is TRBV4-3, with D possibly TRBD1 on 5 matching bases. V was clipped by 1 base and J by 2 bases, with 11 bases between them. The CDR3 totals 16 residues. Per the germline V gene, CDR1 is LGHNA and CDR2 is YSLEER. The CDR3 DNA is TGCGCCAGCAGCCAAGGGACAAGACTCACTAATGAAAAACTGTTTTTT. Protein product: CASSQGTRLTNEKLFF.

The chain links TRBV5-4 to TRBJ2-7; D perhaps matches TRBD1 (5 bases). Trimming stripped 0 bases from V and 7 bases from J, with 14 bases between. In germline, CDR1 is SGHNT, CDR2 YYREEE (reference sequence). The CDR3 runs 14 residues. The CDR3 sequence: CASSLDVGAREQYF. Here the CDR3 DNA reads TGTGCCAGCAGCTTGGATGTAGGGGCGCGGGAGCAGTACTTC.

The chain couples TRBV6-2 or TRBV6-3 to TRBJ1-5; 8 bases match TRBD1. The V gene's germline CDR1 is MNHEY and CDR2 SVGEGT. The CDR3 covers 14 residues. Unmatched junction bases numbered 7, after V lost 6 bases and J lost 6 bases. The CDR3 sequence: CASSPDRAVQPQHF. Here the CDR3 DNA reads TGTGCCAGCAGCCCGGACAGGGCTGTTCAGCCCCAGCATTTT.

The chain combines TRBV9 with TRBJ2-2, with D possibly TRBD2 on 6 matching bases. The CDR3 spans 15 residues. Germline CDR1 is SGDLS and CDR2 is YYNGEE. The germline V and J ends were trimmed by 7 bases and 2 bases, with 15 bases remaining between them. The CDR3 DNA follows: TGTGCCAGCGGTGGGTTAGCGGCTAACACCGGGGAGCTGTTTTTT. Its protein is CASGGLAANTGELFF.

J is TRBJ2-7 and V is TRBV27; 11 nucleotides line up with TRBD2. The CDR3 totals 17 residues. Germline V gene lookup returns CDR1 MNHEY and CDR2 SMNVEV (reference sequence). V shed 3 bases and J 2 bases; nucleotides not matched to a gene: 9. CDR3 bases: TGTGCCAGCAGTTTTCCTAGCGGGGGGCAATTAACCTACGAGCAGTACTTC. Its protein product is CASSFPSGGQLTYEQYF.

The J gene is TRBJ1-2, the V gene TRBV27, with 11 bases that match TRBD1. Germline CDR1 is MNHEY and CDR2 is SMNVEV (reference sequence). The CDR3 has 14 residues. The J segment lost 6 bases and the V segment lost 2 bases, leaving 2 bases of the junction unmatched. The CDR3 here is CASSLGTGGHGYTF. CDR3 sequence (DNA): TGTGCCAGCAGTTTAGGGACAGGGGGACATGGCTACACCTTC.

The CDR3 DNA sequence: TGTGCCAGCAGCCTGGACACCAAGCAGTTCTTC. Translated, it gives CASSLDTKQFF. V is TRBV7-9 and J is TRBJ2-1; possibly TRBD1 for D (5 bases). V was cut by 5 bases and J by 11 bases, with 10 bases left in between. Germline V CDR1 and CDR2: SEHNR, FQNEAQ (reference sequence). The CDR3 has 11 amino acids.